A selection of T cell receptor beta chains follows, all from one sample in a study of control samples from healthy donors and cancer patients. The repertoire was sequenced with immunoSEQ multiplex PCR; TCRdb's copy has only in-frame clones and lacks some. The sample shows 150,000 to 200,000 clones, roughly 89% of them seen only once. The sequenced sample was blood. These receptors all stem from a man aged 25 to 45 in good health. Each CDR3 is given with its conserved first and last residue. The D gene is left open where the match is weak. Clone size, where shown, is once, few, many, or a class for clones that have expanded.

NA,TRBJ1-5,NA,TRBV19,CASSIKINQPQHF,TGTGCCAGTAGTATAAAAATAAATCAGCCCCAGCATTTT
TRBD2,TRBJ2-3,NA,TRBV3-1/TRBV3-2,CASSPTSGSTDTQYF,TGTGCCAGCAGTCCTACTAGCGGGAGCACAGATACGCAGTATTTT
NA,TRBJ2-3,NA,TRBV9,CASSPQYGGTDTQYF,TGTGCCAGCAGCCCCCAGTATGGAGGAACAGATACGCAGTATTTT
NA,TRBJ2-7,NA,TRBV7-9,CASSHPATATEQYF,TGTGCCAGCAGCCACCCCGCGACCGCCACCGAGCAGTACTTC
TRBD2,TRBJ2-3,NA,TRBV5-6,CASSSPWISGGPMADTQYF,TGTGCCAGCAGCTCCCCTTGGATTAGCGGGGGGCCCATGGCAGATACGCAGTATTTT
TRBD1,TRBJ2-5,once,TRBV5-6,CASSLDREETQYF,TGTGCCAGCAGCCTCGACAGGGAAGAGACCCAGTACTTC
NA,TRBJ1-3,NA,TRBV4-1,CASSQEGGLPGNTIYF,TGCGCCAGCAGCCAAGAAGGAGGACTGCCGGGAAACACCATATATTTT
NA,TRBJ2-1,NA,TRBV7-6,CASSHGTGRAYNEQFF,TGTGCCAGCAGCCACGGAACAGGGAGGGCCTACAATGAGCAGTTCTTC
TRBD1,TRBJ1-2,few,TRBV5-1,CASSQGTVNYGYTF,TGCGCCAGCAGCCAGGGGACAGTTAACTATGGCTACACCTTC
NA,TRBJ1-2,NA,TRBV28,CASSRVKGGYTF,TGTGCCAGCAGTAGGGTTAAGGGTGGCTACACCTTC
NA,TRBJ2-6,NA,TRBV19,CASSIGSGAGANVLTF,TGTGCCAGTAGTATAGGGTCGGGGGCTGGGGCCAACGTCCTGACTTTC
NA,TRBJ1-1,once,TRBV5-1,CASSLDSSTEAFF,TGCGCCAGCAGCTTGGATTCGAGCACTGAAGCTTTCTTT
NA,TRBJ2-7,NA,TRBV5-4,CASSVWASPWEQYF,TGTGCCAGCAGCGTGTGGGCTAGCCCCTGGGAGCAGTACTTC
TRBD2,TRBJ2-1,NA,TRBV5-1,CASSLVPSGSNEQFF,TGCGCCAGCAGCTTGGTCCCTAGCGGGAGCAATGAGCAGTTCTTC
NA,TRBJ1-2,few,TRBV6-4,CASSDYYGYTF,TGTGCCAGCAGTGACTATTATGGCTACACCTTC
TRBD1,TRBJ1-1,NA,TRBV7-8,CASSSNRDREAFF,TGTGCCAGCAGCTCCAACCGGGACAGGGAAGCTTTCTTT
NA,TRBJ1-3,NA,TRBV9,CASSVAPTGTGNTIYF,TGTGCCAGCAGCGTAGCTCCCACAGGCACTGGAAACACCATATATTTT
NA,TRBJ1-4,NA,TRBV19,CASKSRTNEKLFF,TGTGCCAGTAAATCCAGGACAAATGAAAAACTGTTTTTT